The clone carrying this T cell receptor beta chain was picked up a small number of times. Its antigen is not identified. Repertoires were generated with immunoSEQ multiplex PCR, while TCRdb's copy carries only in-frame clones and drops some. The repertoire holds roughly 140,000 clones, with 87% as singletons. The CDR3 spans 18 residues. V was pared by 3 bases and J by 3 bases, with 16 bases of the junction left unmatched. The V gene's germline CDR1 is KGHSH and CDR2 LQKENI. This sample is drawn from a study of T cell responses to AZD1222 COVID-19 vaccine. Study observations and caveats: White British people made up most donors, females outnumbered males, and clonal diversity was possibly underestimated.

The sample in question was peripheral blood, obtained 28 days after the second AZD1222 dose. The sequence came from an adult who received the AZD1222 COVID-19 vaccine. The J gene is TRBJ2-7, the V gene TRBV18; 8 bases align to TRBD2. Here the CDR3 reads CASSPRGGGLAGDYEQYF. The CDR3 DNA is TGTGCCAGCTCACCCCGGGGGGGAGGTCTGGCGGGGGACTACGAGCAGTACTTC.